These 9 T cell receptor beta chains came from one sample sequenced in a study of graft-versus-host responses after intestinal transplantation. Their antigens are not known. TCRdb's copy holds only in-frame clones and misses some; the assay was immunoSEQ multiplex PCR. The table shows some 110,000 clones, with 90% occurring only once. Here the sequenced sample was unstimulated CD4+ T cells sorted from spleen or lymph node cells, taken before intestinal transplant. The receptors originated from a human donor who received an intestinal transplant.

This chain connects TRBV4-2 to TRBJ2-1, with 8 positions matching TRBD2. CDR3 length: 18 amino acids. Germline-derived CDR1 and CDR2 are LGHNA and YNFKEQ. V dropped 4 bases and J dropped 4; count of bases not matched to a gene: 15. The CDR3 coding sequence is TGTGCCAGCAGCCGGGCCCAACCTACTAGCGGTCTGTACAATGAGCAGTTCTTC. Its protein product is CASSRAQPTSGLYNEQFF.

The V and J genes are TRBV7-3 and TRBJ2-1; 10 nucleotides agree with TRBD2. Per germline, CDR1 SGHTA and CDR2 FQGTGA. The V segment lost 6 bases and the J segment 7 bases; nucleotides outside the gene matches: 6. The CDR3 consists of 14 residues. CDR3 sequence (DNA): TGTGCCAGCAGTATGACTAGCGGGCGGAATGAGCAGTTCTTC. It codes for CASSMTSGRNEQFF.

CDR3 nucleotides: TGTGCCAGCAGCTTTACCGGGACAGCCCAGAACGAGCAGTACTTC. This gives the protein CASSFTGTAQNEQYF. V is TRBV11-2 and J is TRBJ2-7; 7 nucleotides line up with TRBD1. V lost 3 bases and J lost 5; bases outside the gene matches: 10. Germline V CDR1 and CDR2: SGHAT, FQNNGV. The CDR3 is 15 amino acids.

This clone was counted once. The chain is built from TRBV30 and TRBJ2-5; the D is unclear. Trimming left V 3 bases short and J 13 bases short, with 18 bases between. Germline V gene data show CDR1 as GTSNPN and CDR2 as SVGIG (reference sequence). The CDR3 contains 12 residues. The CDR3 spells CAWRIHETARYF. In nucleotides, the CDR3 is TGTGCCTGGAGGATTCACGAAACTGCTCGGTACTTC.

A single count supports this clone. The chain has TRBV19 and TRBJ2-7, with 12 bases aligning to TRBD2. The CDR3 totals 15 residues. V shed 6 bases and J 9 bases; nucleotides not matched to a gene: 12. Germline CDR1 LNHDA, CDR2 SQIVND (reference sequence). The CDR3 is CASSPARLAGAWQYF. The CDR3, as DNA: TGTGCCAGTAGCCCAGCCAGACTAGCGGGAGCATGGCAGTACTTC.

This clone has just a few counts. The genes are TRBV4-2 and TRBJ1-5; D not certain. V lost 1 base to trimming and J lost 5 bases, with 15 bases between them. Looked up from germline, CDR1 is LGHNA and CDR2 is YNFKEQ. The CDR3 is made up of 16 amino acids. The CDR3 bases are TGTGCCAGCAGCCAAGGTTGGCAGGTCGGTCATCAGCCCCAGCATTTT. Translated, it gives CASSQGWQVGHQPQHF.

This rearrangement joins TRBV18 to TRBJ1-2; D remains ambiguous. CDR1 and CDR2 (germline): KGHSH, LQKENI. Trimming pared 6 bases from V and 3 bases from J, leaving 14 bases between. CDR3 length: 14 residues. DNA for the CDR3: TGTGCCAGCTCCCCTCAGTCTTACGACTATGGCTACACCTTC. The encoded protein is CASSPQSYDYGYTF.

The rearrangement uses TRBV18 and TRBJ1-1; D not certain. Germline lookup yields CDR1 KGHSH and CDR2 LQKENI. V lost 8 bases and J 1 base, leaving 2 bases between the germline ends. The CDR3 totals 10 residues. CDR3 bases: TGTGCCAGCCAGAACACTGAAGCTTTCTTT. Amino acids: CASQNTEAFF.

The DNA for the CDR3 is TGTGCCAGTAGGAGGACTAGCGGGGTCTACGAGCAGTACTTC. Translating gives CASRRTSGVYEQYF. The rearrangement links TRBV19 to TRBJ2-7, with TRBD2 matching 12 bases. This CDR3 is 14 amino acids long. V trimming: 6 bases; J trimming: 3 bases; junction bases outside the gene matches: 3. Germline V lookup: CDR1 LNHDA, CDR2 SQIVND (reference sequence).